Listed below are T cell receptor beta chains from one sample, sequenced in a study of CD8 T cells in ankylosing spondylitis. MiXCR, applied by TCRdb to the 5' RACE reads, yields one record per CDR3 protein. The repertoire has some 30,000 distinct CDR3 sequences, about 7.2% of them found once; the top ten carry under 12%. The sequencing input was blood, either unsorted or a sorted T cell fraction (not recorded which). All receptors derive from a male donor with ankylosing spondylitis or in good health (not recorded which). Both conserved end residues are part of each CDR3. Each record gives: J gene, D gene, clone size, V gene, CDR3 protein, CDR3 DNA. The D gene is left open where the match is weak. Only part of the rows carry a size: once, few, many, or a class if the clone is expanded.

TRBJ1-3,TRBD1,once,TRBV28,CASRTGVAGNTIYF,TGTGCCAGCAGAACAGGGGTGGCTGGAAACACCATATATTTT
TRBJ2-5,.,.,TRBV20-1,CSAFPLLAGETQYF,TGCAGTGCCTTTCCCCTTCTAGCAGGAGAGACCCAGTACTTC
TRBJ2-7,.,many,TRBV18,CASSPPRTAYEQYF,TGTGCCAGCTCACCACCCCGGACAGCCTACGAGCAGTACTTC
TRBJ2-3,.,many,TRBV3-1,CASSQVFFRGIATDTQYF,TGTGCCAGCAGCCAGGTATTTTTTCGCGGGATCGCGACAGATACGCAGTATTTT
TRBJ1-1,TRBD1,many,TRBV10-3,CAIRRTGANTEAFF,TGTGCCATCAGGAGGACAGGAGCGAACACTGAAGCTTTCTTT
TRBJ2-3,.,many,TRBV28,CASRDNSASTDTQYF,TGTGCCAGCAGGGACAACAGTGCTAGCACAGATACGCAGTATTTT
TRBJ1-5,TRBD1,.,TRBV5-6,CASSWGGQALNQPQHF,TGTGCCAGCAGCTGGGGGGGACAGGCCCTGAATCAGCCCCAGCATTTT
TRBJ2-5,.,many,TRBV15,CATSRDPSETQYF,TGTGCCACCAGCAGAGATCCTTCGGAGACCCAGTACTTC
TRBJ2-7,.,many,TRBV28,CASSFRALFYEQYF,TGTGCCAGCAGCTTCCGGGCCTTGTTCTACGAGCAGTACTTC
TRBJ2-5,.,many,TRBV20-1,CSASGSWGETQYF,TGCAGTGCTAGCGGGAGTTGGGGAGAGACCCAGTACTTC
TRBJ1-1,.,many,TRBV29-1,CSVMDSTSTEAFF,TGCAGCGTTATGGACAGTACGTCCACTGAAGCTTTCTTT
TRBJ2-5,TRBD1,many,TRBV5-6,CASSVGQGRETQYF,TGTGCCAGCAGCGTGGGACAGGGAAGGGAGACCCAGTACTTC
TRBJ2-2,.,many,TRBV28,CATSGTNTGELFF,TGTGCCACCAGCGGGACAAACACCGGGGAGCTGTTTTTT
TRBJ2-1,TRBD2,few,TRBV7-2,CASSFEMTSGSYNEQFF,TGTGCCAGCAGCTTCGAAATGACTAGCGGGAGTTACAATGAGCAGTTCTTC
TRBJ2-3,.,many,TRBV2,CASSVGITDTQYF,TGTGCCAGCAGTGTAGGCATCACAGATACGCAGTATTTT
TRBJ1-5,.,many,TRBV28,CASIGTSNQPQHF,TGTGCCAGCATAGGGACCTCTAATCAGCCCCAGCATTTT
TRBJ1-2,.,many,TRBV10-3,CATGGGDGEYGYTF,TGTGCCACGGGAGGAGGGGATGGGGAGTATGGCTACACCTTC
TRBJ2-1,.,.,TRBV2,CASSDLEPPNEQFF,TGTGCCAGCAGTGATTTGGAGCCGCCGAATGAGCAGTTCTTC
TRBJ1-4,.,.,TRBV20-1,CTNLGGGNEKLFF,TGCACCAACCTCGGTGGCGGCAATGAAAAACTGTTTTTT
TRBJ2-1,.,many,TRBV19,CASSRTAYNEQFF,TGTGCCAGTAGTAGGACGGCCTACAATGAGCAGTTCTTC
TRBJ2-1,.,many,TRBV12-3/TRBV12-4,CASSLDLYNEQFF,TGTGCCAGCAGTTTAGACCTTTACAATGAGCAGTTCTTC
TRBJ1-1,.,.,TRBV20-1,CSAGDSRGSTEAFF,TGCAGTGCTGGAGATTCCAGGGGCAGTACTGAAGCTTTCTTT
TRBJ2-7,.,many,TRBV11-2,CASSSRDSHEQYF,TGTGCCAGCAGCTCACGGGACTCCCACGAGCAGTACTTC
TRBJ1-2,.,many,TRBV28,CSSGRSNYGYTF,TGTTCATCGGGCAGGTCTAACTATGGCTACACCTTC
TRBJ2-5,TRBD2,many,TRBV28,CASTLAGGKGTQYF,TGTGCCAGCACTCTAGCGGGAGGAAAGGGGACCCAGTACTTC
TRBJ2-1,TRBD2,.,TRBV20-1,CWASAPGLAGRSYNEQFF,TGCTGGGCCTCGGCTCCGGGACTAGCGGGACGCTCCTACAATGAGCAGTTCTTC
TRBJ2-1,TRBD2,few,TRBV20-1,CSALSGEGSYNEQFF,TGCAGTGCCCTCAGCGGGGAGGGCTCCTACAATGAGCAGTTCTTC
TRBJ2-1,TRBD2,many,TRBV7-9,CASKAIKLAGADEQFF,TGTGCCAGCAAGGCAATAAAACTAGCGGGAGCCGATGAGCAGTTCTTC
TRBJ2-7,TRBD2,many,TRBV20-1,CSARGTSGTYEQYF,TGCAGTGCTAGGGGGACTAGCGGGACTTACGAGCAGTACTTC